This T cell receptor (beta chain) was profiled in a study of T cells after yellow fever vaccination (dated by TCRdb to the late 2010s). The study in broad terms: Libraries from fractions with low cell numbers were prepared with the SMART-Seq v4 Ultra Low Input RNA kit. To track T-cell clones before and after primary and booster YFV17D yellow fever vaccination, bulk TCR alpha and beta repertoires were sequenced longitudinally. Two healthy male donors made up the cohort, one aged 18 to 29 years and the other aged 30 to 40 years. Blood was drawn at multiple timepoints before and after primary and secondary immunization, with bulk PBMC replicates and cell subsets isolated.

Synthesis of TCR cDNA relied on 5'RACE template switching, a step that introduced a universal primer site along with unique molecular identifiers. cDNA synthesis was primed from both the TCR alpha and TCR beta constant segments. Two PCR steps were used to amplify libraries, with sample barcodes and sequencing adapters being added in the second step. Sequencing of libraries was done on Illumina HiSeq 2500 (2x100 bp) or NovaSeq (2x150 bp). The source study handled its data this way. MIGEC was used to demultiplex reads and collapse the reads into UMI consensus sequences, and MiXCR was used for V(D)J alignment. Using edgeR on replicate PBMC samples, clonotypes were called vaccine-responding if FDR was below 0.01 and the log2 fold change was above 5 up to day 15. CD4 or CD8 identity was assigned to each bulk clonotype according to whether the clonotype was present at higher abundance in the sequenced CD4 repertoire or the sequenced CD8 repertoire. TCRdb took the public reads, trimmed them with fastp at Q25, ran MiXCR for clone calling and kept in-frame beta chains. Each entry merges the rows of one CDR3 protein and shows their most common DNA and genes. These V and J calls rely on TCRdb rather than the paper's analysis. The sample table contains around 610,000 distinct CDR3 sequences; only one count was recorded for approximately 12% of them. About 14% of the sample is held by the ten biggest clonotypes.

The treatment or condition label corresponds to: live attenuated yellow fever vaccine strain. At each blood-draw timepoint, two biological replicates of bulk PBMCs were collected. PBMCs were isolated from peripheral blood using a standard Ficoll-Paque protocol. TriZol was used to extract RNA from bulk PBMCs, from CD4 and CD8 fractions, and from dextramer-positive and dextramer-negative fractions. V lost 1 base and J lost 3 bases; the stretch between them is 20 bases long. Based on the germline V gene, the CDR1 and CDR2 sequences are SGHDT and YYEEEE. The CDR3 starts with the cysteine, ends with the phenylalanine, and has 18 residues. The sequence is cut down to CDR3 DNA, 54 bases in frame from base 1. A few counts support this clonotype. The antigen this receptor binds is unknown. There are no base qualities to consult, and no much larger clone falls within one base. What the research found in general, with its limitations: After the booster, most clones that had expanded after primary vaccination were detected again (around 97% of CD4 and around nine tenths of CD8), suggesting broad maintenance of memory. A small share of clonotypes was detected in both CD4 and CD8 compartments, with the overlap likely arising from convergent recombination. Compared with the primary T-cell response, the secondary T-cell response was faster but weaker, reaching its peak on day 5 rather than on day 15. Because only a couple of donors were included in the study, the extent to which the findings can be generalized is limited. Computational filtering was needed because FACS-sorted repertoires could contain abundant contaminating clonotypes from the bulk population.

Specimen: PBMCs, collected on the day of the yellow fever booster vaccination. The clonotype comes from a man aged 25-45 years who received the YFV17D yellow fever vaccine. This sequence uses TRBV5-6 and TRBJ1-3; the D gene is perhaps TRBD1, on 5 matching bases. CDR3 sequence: CASSLPLRDPEHGNTIYF. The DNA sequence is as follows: TGTGCCAGCAGCTTGCCCCTCCGGGACCCCGAACATGGAAACACCATATATTTT.